This TCR beta chain was documented in a study of blood T cell repertoires in COVID-19 (dated by TCRdb to about 2020). About the investigation overall: The collaborator samples originated in the United States, Italy and Spain and spanned the acute and convalescent phases of COVID-19. The material from the prospective study consisted of cDNA or gDNA derived from T cells, B-cell-depleted T cells, or PBMCs. Subjects who had been exposed to COVID-19, were actively infected with it, or had recovered from it provided the deeply sampled blood TCRbeta repertoires that made up the dataset. The repertoires were released in a freely available public database meant as a resource for research on the immune response to SARS-CoV-2. The samples were drawn from two sources: the first 160 participants of the ongoing ImmuneRACE study, and over 950 subjects contributed by 6 global collaborators. Nearly every sample came with metadata listing a de-identified subject ID, COVID-19 status, age in years and sex. Where HLA class I and class II types were available, the types were taken from metadata supplied by the sample provider, not from assay-based typing.

TCRbeta CDR3 regions were amplified from genomic DNA by means of the immunoSEQ Assay, a bias-controlled multiplex PCR. Per the source publication's procedure: The number of nucleated cells in each sample was estimated by amplification of reference gene primers within the assay. Sequence reads were collapsed and filtered to measure the absolute abundance of every unique TCRbeta CDR3 rearrangement. For each sample, productive Simpson clonality was calculated as the square root of Simpson's diversity index over productive rearrangements. Drawn from immuneACCESS, this table holds only the in-frame rearrangements with V and J called that TCRdb kept. Clones are partly lost; checked studies trace under half to an unresolved V gene and leave the rest unexplained. D and trimming come from the DNA, and the V and J calls and clone size come from that table. This sample holds 130,000 or so clones; roughly 84% were observed only once. Roughly 3.5% of the sample is taken by the ten largest.

From cysteine to phenylalanine, the CDR3 is 14 amino acids long. CDR3 DNA is the only sequence kept; it has 42 bases, read in frame from the first base. The germline V gene encodes CDR1 LNHDA and CDR2 SQIVND (reference sequence). The germline ends are 12 bases apart after V is trimmed by 9 bases and J by 0 bases. On the study overall, not on this receptor specifically: The quantity of clinical and demographic metadata differed by source and by participant and was supplied without curation.

In the prospective study, participants were about 18 to 100 years old, resided in about two dozen geographic areas of the United States, and were enrolled through a virtual design. Cohort assignment in the prospective study relied on participant-reported clinical history from a screening survey and a study questionnaire. Recovered participants in ImmuneRACE Cohort 3 were defined as having two consecutive negative NP/OP PCR tests, clearance from a healthcare professional, or resolution of symptoms. Each participant in the prospective study had whole blood, serum and a nasopharyngeal or oropharyngeal swab collected by mobile phlebotomists. Additional blood draws and questionnaires over a 2-month period could optionally be provided by prospective study participants. Before DNA extraction, blood samples from the prospective study were shipped at room temperature or frozen. In regard to this clone: Its specific antigen is unknown. The input lacks base qualities; no much larger clone sits a single base away.

The source material was PBMCs or T cells enriched from blood (not recorded which). The rearranged segments are TRBV19 and TRBJ1-3, with the identity of the D gene unclear. The sequence was collected from a woman under 40 who had recovered from COVID-19. In nucleotides, the sequence is TGTGCCAGCCGTAGTGCTGACTCTGGAAACACCATATATTTT. This translates into CASRSADSGNTIYF.